A single sample is the source of the 10 T cell receptor beta chains below, sequenced in a study of blood T cell repertoires in COVID-19. Only in-frame clones appear in the TCRdb table, and some are missing; sequencing was by immunoSEQ multiplex PCR. This sample has about 250,000 clones, with about 91% found just once. The sequencing sample was made of peripheral blood. The receptors originated from a woman aged 25-40 years with COVID-19, enrolled during active disease.

This chain links TRBV18 with TRBJ1-1, with D maybe TRBD1 (5 bases). V lost 1 base and J lost 3, with 15 bases in between. CDR1 is KGHSH, CDR2 LQKENI, per germline. CDR3 length equals 16 residues. In DNA form, the CDR3 reads TGTGCCAGCTCACCACGGGGAGGGGCTCGGGACACTGAAGCTTTCTTT. Translation gives CASSPRGGARDTEAFF.

V usage is TRBV20-1 and J usage is TRBJ1-2; 8 positions match TRBD1. The CDR3 runs to 13 residues. Germline V gene lookup returns CDR1 DFQATT and CDR2 SNEGSKA (reference sequence). J lost 4 bases, V lost 3 bases, and 4 bases had no gene match. The CDR3 reads CSASPGGSYGYTF. The CDR3, as DNA: TGCAGTGCTAGTCCAGGGGGCTCCTATGGCTACACCTTC.

The chain carries TRBV10-3 and TRBJ2-5, with D possibly matching TRBD2 (6 bases). CDR3 size: 10 residues. CDR1 is ENHRY, CDR2 SYGVKD, per germline. The V end was cut by 8 bases, the J end by 5 bases, with 6 bases between. The CDR3 spells CAIGGETQYF. CDR3 coding DNA: TGTGCCATCGGGGGGGAGACCCAGTACTTC.

V usage is TRBV5-4 and J usage is TRBJ2-3; TRBD1 matches at 9 bases. V was pared by 4 bases and J by 1 base, with 10 bases of the junction left unmatched. Per the germline V gene, CDR1 is SGHNT and CDR2 is YYREEE (reference sequence). The CDR3 consists of 17 residues. CDR3 sequence: CASSIRYRGQGTDTQYF. The CDR3 bases are TGTGCCAGCAGCATTAGATACAGGGGGCAAGGCACAGATACGCAGTATTTT.

The chain is built from TRBV5-1 and TRBJ2-5, with TRBD1 matching 8 bases. V was pared by 0 bases and J by 5 bases, with 0 bases of the junction left unmatched. The germline V gene encodes CDR1 SGHRS and CDR2 YFSETQ. This CDR3 spans 13 amino acids. The CDR3 DNA sequence: TGCGCCAGCAGCTTGGACAGGGGGGAGACCCAGTACTTC. This sequence encodes CASSLDRGETQYF.

The chain combines TRBV11-2 with TRBJ2-3; TRBD2 agrees at 12 bases. The germline V gene encodes CDR1 SGHAT and CDR2 FQNNGV. The CDR3 runs 17 residues. After removal of 5 bases from V and 10 bases from J, the junction contained 16 bases not matched to a gene. CDR3 amino acids: CASSTHRLAGGRRAQYF. Written as DNA, the CDR3 is TGTGCCAGCAGCACCCACCGGCTAGCGGGGGGGCGGAGGGCGCAGTATTTT. Filled out from reference TRBV11-2 and TRBJ2-3, the complete variable domain reads EAGVAQSPRYKIIEKRQSVAFWCNPISGHATLYWYQQILGQGPKLLIQFQNNGVVDDSQLPKDRFSAERLKGVDSTLKIQPAKLEDSAVYLCASSTHRLAGGRRAQYFGPGTRLTVL.

The chain employs TRBV5-1 and TRBJ2-5, with 7 bases matching TRBD1. The CDR3 extends over 16 amino acids. Germline trimming cut 4 bases from V and 0 bases from J; bases unmatched to any gene: 9. CDR1 is SGHRS and CDR2 is YFSETQ in the germline V gene. The CDR3 DNA reads as TGCGCCAGCAGCACGGACAGGAGCGCGTACCAAGAGACCCAGTACTTC. Its protein product is CASSTDRSAYQETQYF.

This clone was seen just once. CDR3 coding DNA: TGTGCCAGCAGCTTAGAGGCGGGAGGCGATACGCAGTATTTT. It encodes CASSLEAGGDTQYF. This chain joins TRBV7-2 and TRBJ2-3; 8 bases are a match to TRBD2. CDR1 is SGHTA, CDR2 FQGNSA, per germline. After removal of 1 base from V and 6 bases from J, the junction contained 3 bases not matched to a gene. The CDR3 extends over 14 amino acids.

The rearrangement joins TRBV5-1 to TRBJ1-1; the match to TRBD1 covers 7 bases. V lost 2 bases and J lost 3; bases outside the gene matches: 7. This CDR3 spans 15 amino acids. From germline, CDR1 is SGHRS and CDR2 YFSETQ. CDR3 residues: CASSFDRVRDTEAFF. For the CDR3, the DNA is TGCGCCAGCAGCTTTGACAGGGTCCGGGACACTGAAGCTTTCTTT.

The chain has TRBV7-2 and TRBJ2-7; no reliable D call. This CDR3 spans 15 amino acids. V was shortened by 5 bases and J by 2 bases, with 16 bases between the two germline ends. Germline V gene sequence: CDR1 SGHTA, CDR2 FQGNSA. The chain's CDR3 is CASSPRIAPPYEQYF. DNA of the CDR3: TGTGCCAGCAGCCCACGTATCGCGCCACCCTACGAGCAGTACTTC.